This record covers a single T cell receptor beta chain. Its recognized antigen is unknown. There are no base qualities to consult, and no much larger clone falls within one base. This sample is part of a study of blood T cell repertoires in COVID-19 (dated by TCRdb to 2018 to 2020). Concerning the study at large: Collaborator samples came from the United States, Italy and Spain and covered acute and convalescent phases of COVID-19. Subjects who had been exposed to COVID-19, were actively infected with it, or had recovered from it provided the deeply sampled blood TCRbeta repertoires that made up the dataset. The repertoires were made available in a free public database intended to serve as a resource for research on the immune response to SARS-CoV-2. The samples were drawn from the first 160 participants of the ongoing ImmuneRACE study and from some 1,300 subjects provided by 6 global collaborators. A de-identified subject ID, COVID-19 status, age in years and sex were almost always included in the sample metadata. HLA class I and class II types, where available, came from metadata supplied by the sample provider rather than from assay-based typing. The material from the prospective study consisted of cDNA or gDNA derived from T cells, B-cell-depleted T cells, or PBMCs.

Participants in the prospective study were enrolled through a virtual design, were aged roughly 18 to 100 years, and lived in 24 United States geographic areas. To assign participants to cohorts, the prospective study relied on clinical history that participants themselves reported in a screening survey and a study questionnaire. Each participant in the prospective study had whole blood, serum and a nasopharyngeal or oropharyngeal swab collected by mobile phlebotomists. Additional blood draws and questionnaires over an approximately two-month period could optionally be provided by prospective study participants. Before DNA extraction, prospective study blood samples were shipped either frozen or at room temperature. What the research found in general, with its limitations: The amount of clinical and demographic metadata varied by source and participant and was provided uncurated.

TCRbeta CDR3 regions were amplified from genomic DNA using the immunoSEQ Assay, a bias-controlled multiplex PCR. For the original study's pipeline: Within the assay, amplification of reference gene primers was used to estimate how many nucleated cells each sample contained. To quantify the absolute abundance of each unique TCRbeta CDR3 rearrangement, sequence reads were collapsed and filtered. For each sample, productive Simpson clonality was calculated as the square root of Simpson's diversity index across productive rearrangements. TCRdb stores this immuneACCESS table with in-frame sequences only. Part of the clones is absent; in the studies checked, under half of the shortfall reflects unresolved V genes, and no reason is known for the rest. V, J and clone size are taken as reported in that table, and D and trimming were inferred from the DNA itself. The sample includes some 270,000 clones, with approximately 85% observed a single time. The ten largest clones take up approximately 8.6% of the sample.

V loses 4 bases, J loses 7 bases, and the germline ends lie 13 bases apart. The CDR3 starts with the cysteine, ends with the phenylalanine, and has 12 residues. Only CDR3 DNA remains: 36 bases, in frame from the first base. CDR1 GTSNPN and CDR2 SVGIG are derived from the germline V gene (reference sequence). Sequenced material: PBMCs or T cells enriched from blood (not recorded which). The V gene is TRBV30 and the J gene is TRBJ1-2; TRBD1 is a weak D gene call, 5 bases matching. The sequence came from a woman aged 50 to 65 with acute COVID-19. DNA sequence: TGTGCCTGGATCGTAGGAGGGGTTGGCTACACCTTC. Its protein reads: CAWIVGGVGYTF. The CDR3, completed at both ends by the reference TRBV30 and TRBJ1-2 genes, gives the full variable domain SQTIHQWPATLVQPVGSPLSLECTVEGTSNPNLYWYRQAAGRGLQLLFYSVGIGQISSEVPQNLSASRPQDRQFILSSKKLLLSDSGFYLCAWIVGGVGYTFGSGTRLTVV.